The clone carrying this T cell receptor (beta chain) showed up just once. What it binds is unknown. Genomic DNA constituted the template upon which TCR beta VDJ and CDR3 profiling was performed. TCRdb re-called the reads through MiXCR, storing one row per CDR3 protein. The sample shows some 410,000 distinct CDR3 sequences, around 68% of them seen only once. The source of the sample is a study of CD8+CD57+ T cells in acquired aplastic anemia. In the study overall: Recorded DNA amounts for sorted CD4+ and CD8+ cells had an average of 3.2 ug. Study-wide results and caveats: Patients and controls shared 25 to 30 CD8+ CDR3 sequences.

The CDR3 loop spans 14 amino acids. CDR1 and CDR2 (germline): SGHRS, YFSETQ. With 4 bases removed from V and 3 bases from J, the gap between germline ends came to 13 bases. The TCR was taken from a human donor in good health, serving as a control. This rearrangement joins TRBV5-1 to TRBJ1-2; D is possibly TRBD1 (6 bases). The sequenced sample consisted of sorted CD4+, CD8+, or CD8+CD57+ T cells (not recorded which) from PBMCs. In DNA form, the CDR3 reads TGCGCCAGCAGCCCGACGGGGGGCGACTATGGCTACACCTTC. It yields the protein CASSPTGGDYGYTF.